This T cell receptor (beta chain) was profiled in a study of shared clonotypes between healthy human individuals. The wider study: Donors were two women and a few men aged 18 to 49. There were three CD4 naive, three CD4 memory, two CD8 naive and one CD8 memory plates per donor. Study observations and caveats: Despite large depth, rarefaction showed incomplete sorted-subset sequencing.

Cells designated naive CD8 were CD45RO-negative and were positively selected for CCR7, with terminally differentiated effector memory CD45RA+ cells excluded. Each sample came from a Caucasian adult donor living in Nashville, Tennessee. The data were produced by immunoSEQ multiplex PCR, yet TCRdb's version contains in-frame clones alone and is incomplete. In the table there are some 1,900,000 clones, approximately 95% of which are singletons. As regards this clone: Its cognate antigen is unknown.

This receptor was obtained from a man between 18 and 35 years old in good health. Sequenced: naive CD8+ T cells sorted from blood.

CDR3 amino acids: CASSSLGPSEDRDTDTQYF. The CDR3 nucleotides are TGTGCCAGCAGTTCCCTGGGCCCATCCGAGGACAGGGACACAGATACGCAGTATTTT. The chain uses TRBV27 and TRBJ2-3; 8 bases align to TRBD1. CDR1 is MNHEY and CDR2 is SMNVEV in the germline V gene (reference sequence). The J segment lost 2 bases and the V segment lost 4 bases, leaving 17 bases of the junction unmatched. There are 19 residues in the CDR3.